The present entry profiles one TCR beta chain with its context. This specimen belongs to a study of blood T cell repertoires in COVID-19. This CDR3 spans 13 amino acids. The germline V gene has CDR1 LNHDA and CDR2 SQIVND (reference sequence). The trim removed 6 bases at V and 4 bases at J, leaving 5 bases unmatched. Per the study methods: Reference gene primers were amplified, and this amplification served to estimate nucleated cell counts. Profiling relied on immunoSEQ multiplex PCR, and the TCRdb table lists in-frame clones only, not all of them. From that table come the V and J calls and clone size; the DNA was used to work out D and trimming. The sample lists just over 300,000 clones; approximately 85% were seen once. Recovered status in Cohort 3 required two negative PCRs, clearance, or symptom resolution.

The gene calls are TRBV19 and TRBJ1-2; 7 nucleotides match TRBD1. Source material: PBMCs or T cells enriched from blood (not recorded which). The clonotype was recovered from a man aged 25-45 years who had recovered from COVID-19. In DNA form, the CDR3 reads TGTGCCAGTAGCATACGGACAGGCTATGGCTACACCTTC. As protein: CASSIRTGYGYTF.